This TCR beta chain derives from a study of CD8+ T cells in alopecia areata. The treatment: oral pan-JAK inhibitor, 5-10 mg twice daily. Those with alopecia areata gave lesional scalp punch biopsies and peripheral blood. cDNA prepared by RNA extraction and subsequent reverse transcription served as the template for sequencing. The repertoire was sequenced with immunoSEQ multiplex PCR; TCRdb's copy has only in-frame clones and lacks some. The table has about 210,000 clones, around 57% seen once. The ends lost 9 bases at V and 7 bases at J; junction bases unmatched: 1. This CDR3 contains 10 residues. Germline assignment: CDR1 SNHLY and CDR2 FYNNEI.

Sequencing used CD4+ T cells sorted from blood, obtained at week 4, from a patient treated with tofacitinib. The V call is TRBV2, the J call TRBJ1-1; TRBD1 matches at 8 bases. The source is a human donor with alopecia areata. As DNA, the CDR3 is TGTGCCAGACAGGGGGATGAAGCTTTCTTT. Translation gives CARQGDEAFF.